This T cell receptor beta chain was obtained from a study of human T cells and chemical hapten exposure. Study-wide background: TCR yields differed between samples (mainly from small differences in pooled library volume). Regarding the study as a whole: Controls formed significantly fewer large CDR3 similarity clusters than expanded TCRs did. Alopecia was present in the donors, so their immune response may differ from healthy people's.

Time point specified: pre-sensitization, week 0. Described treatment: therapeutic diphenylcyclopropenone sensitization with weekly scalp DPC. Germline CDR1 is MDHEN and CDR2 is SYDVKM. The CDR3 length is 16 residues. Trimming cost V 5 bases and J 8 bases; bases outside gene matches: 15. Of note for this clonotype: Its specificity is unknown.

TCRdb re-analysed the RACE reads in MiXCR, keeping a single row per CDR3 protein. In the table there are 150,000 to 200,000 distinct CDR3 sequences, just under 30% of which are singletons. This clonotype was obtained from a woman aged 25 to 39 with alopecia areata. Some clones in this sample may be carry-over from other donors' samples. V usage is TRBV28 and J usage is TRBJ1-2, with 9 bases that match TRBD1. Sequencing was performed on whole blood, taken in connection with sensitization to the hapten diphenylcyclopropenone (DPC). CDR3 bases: TGTGCCAGCAGTCTCCCCGGGACAGGGTCCGGTCAAGGCTACACCTTC. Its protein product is CASSLPGTGSGQGYTF.